Listed here is a single T cell receptor beta chain. The data originate from a study of blood T cell repertoires in COVID-19. Seattle researchers signed up patients amid active infection and tracked them longitudinally. Data came from immunoSEQ multiplex PCR; TCRdb stores just in-frame clones and leaves some out. The data hold roughly 230,000 clones, with roughly 84% observed a single time. Germline CDR1 reads GTSNPN; CDR2 reads SVGIG (reference sequence). The V and J ends lost 5 bases and 2 bases, in that order; junction bases with no gene match: 2. The CDR3 spans 14 residues. Sequencing was carried out using peripheral blood. The receptor's source is a woman of 80 years or more with COVID-19, enrolled during active disease. The chain employs TRBV30 and TRBJ2-1; TRBD2 matches 11 bases. CDR3 in DNA: TGTGCCTGGGGTAGCGGGGGGGCCTACAATGAGCAGTTCTTC. Translated, it gives CAWGSGGAYNEQFF.